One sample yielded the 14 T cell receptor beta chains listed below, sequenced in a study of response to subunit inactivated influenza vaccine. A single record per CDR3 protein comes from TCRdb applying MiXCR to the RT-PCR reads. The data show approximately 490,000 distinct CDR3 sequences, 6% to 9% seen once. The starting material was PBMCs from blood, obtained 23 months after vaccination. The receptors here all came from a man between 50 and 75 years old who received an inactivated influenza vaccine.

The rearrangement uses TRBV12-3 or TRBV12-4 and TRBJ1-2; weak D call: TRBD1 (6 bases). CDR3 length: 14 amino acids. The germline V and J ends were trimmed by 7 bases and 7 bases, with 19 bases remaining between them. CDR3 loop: CASTPNGGQPGYTF. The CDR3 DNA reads TGTGCCAGCACTCCAAACGGGGGGCAGCCTGGCTACACCTTC.

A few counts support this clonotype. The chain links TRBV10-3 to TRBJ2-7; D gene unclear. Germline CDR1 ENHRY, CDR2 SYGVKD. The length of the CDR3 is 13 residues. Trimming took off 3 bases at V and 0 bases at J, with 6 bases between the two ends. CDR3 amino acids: CAISDSDSYEQYF. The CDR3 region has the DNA TGTGCCATCAGTGATTCAGACTCCTACGAGCAGTACTTC.

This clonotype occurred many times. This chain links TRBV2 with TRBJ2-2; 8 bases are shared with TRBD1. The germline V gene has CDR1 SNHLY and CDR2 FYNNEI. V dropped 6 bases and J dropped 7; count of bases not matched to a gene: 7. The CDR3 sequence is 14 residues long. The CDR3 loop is CASRSGGGIGELFF. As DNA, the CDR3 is TGTGCCAGCAGATCAGGGGGCGGGATCGGGGAGCTGTTTTTT.

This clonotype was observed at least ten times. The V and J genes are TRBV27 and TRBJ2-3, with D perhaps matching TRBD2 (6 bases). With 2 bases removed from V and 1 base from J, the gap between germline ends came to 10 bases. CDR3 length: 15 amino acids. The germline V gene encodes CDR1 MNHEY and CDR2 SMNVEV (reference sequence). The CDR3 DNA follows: TGTGCCAGCAGTTTAATAGGCGGGGGCACAGATACGCAGTATTTT. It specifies CASSLIGGGTDTQYF.

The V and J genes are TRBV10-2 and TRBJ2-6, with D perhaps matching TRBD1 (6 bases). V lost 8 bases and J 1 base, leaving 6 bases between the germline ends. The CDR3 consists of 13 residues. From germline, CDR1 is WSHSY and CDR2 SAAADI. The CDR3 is CASGQSGANVLTF. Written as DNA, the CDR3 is TGCGCCAGCGGACAGTCTGGGGCCAACGTCCTGACTTTC.

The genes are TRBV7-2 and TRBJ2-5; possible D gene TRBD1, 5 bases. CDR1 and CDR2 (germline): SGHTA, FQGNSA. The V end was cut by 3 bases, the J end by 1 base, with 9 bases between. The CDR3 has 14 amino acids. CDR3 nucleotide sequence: TGTGCCAGCAGCTTGGCGGACATCCAAGAGACCCAGTACTTC. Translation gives CASSLADIQETQYF.

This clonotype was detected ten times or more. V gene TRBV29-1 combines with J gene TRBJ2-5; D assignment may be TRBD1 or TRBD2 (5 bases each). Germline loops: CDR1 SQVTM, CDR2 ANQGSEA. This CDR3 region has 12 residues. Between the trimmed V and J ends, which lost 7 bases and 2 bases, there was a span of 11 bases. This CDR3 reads CSGGTVQETQYF. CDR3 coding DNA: TGCAGCGGAGGGACGGTTCAAGAGACCCAGTACTTC.

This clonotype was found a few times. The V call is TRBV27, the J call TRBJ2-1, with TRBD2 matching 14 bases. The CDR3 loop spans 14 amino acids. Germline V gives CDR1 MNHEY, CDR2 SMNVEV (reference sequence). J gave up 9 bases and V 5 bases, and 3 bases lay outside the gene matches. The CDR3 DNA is TGTGCCAGCAGTAACGGACTAGCGGGAGGTGAGCAGTTCTTC. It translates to CASSNGLAGGEQFF.

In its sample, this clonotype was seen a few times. The DNA of the CDR3 is TGTGCCAGCAGTGAAGCAGCGGGTGAGGACAATGAGCAGTTCTTC. This encodes CASSEAAGEDNEQFF. The chain couples TRBV2 to TRBJ2-1, with D possibly being TRBD2 (6 bases). The CDR3 has 15 residues. The V gene's germline CDR1 is SNHLY and CDR2 FYNNEI. V was pared by 0 bases and J by 5 bases, with 11 bases between.

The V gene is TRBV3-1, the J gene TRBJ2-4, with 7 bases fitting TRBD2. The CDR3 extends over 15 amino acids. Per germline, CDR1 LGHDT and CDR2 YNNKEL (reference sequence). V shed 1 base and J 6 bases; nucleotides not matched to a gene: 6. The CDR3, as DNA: TGTGCCAGCAGCCAAGGGGCTAGCGGACGAAACATTCAGTACTTC. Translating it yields CASSQGASGRNIQYF.

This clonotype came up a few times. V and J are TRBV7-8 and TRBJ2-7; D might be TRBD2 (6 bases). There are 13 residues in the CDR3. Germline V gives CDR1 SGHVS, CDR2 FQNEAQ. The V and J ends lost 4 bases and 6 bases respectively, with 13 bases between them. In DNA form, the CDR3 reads TGTGCCAGCAGCTCCCTGGAGGGGACCGAGCAGTACTTC. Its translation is CASSSLEGTEQYF.

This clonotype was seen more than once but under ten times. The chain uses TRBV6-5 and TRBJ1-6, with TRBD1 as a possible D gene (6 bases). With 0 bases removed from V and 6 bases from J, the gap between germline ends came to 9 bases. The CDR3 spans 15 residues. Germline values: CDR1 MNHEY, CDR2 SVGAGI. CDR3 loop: CASSYSTGRNSPLHF. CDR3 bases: TGTGCCAGCAGTTACTCTACAGGGCGTAATTCACCCCTCCACTTT.

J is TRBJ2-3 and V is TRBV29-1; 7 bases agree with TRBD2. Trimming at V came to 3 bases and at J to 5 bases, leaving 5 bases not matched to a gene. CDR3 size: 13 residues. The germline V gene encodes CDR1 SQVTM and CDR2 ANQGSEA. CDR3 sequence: CSVDMVAGDTQYF. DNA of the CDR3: TGCAGCGTTGACATGGTAGCGGGAGATACGCAGTATTTT.

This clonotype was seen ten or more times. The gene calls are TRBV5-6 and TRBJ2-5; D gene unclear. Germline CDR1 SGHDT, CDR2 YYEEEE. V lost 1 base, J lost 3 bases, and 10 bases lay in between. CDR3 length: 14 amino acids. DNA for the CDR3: TGTGCCAGCAGCTTGATGGCAGGAGAAGAGACCCAGTACTTC. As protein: CASSLMAGEETQYF.